Following are 28 T cell receptor beta chains from one sample sequenced in a study of regulatory and conventional T cells in RAG deficiency. The sorted conventional CD4+ T cells were CD25-low and CD127-high, with genomic DNA sequenced. Produced via immunoSEQ multiplex PCR; TCRdb's table is partial and in-frame only. Of 25,000 to 30,000 clones in the sample, roughly 96% are singletons; the top ten hold under 0.2%. The sample also formed part of further work on regulatory T cells. From that report: The primer mix had 52 TRBV and 13 TRBJ primers.

Sequenced: CD25- CD4+ T cells sorted from blood. These receptors were taken from a human donor in good health.

The sample holds one count of this clone. This chain links TRBV4-1 with TRBJ1-5; D is uncertain. Germline CDR1 MGHRA, CDR2 YSYEKL. Trimming stripped 4 bases from V and 2 bases from J, with 18 bases between. The CDR3 runs to 17 residues. CDR3 sequence reads: CASSPLPGKPGNQPQHF. The CDR3 DNA is TGCGCCAGCAGCCCTCTGCCCGGTAAGCCGGGCAATCAGCCCCAGCATTTT.

The V and J genes are TRBV6-5 and TRBJ2-6; D uncertain. The CDR3 runs 14 residues. Germline CDR1 MNHEY, CDR2 SVGAGI. V lost 6 bases and J 1 base, leaving 7 bases between the germline ends. CDR3 region: CASRTDSGANVLTF. CDR3 nucleotide sequence: TGTGCCAGCAGAACAGATTCTGGGGCCAACGTCCTGACTTTC.

The J gene is TRBJ2-3, the V gene TRBV27; the match to TRBD2 covers 8 bases. Germline CDR1 reads MNHEY; CDR2 reads SMNVEV (reference sequence). The length of the CDR3 is 16 residues. V was pared by 6 bases and J by 2 bases, with 10 bases of the junction left unmatched. The CDR3 here is CASSPGGTRFTDTQYF. DNA for the CDR3: TGTGCCAGCAGCCCGGGAGGGACTCGTTTCACAGATACGCAGTATTTT.

This clone was recorded once. The rearrangement links TRBV18 to TRBJ1-4; TRBD1 matches at 10 bases. The CDR3 runs to 16 residues. Germline V gives CDR1 KGHSH, CDR2 LQKENI. V dropped 2 bases and J dropped 5; count of bases not matched to a gene: 5. CDR3 residues: CASSPIQGQGNEKLFF. Here the CDR3 DNA reads TGTGCCAGCTCACCAATACAGGGACAGGGGAATGAAAAACTGTTTTTT.

The J gene is TRBJ1-2, the V gene TRBV4-1; 12 bases match TRBD1. There are 16 residues in the CDR3. Germline CDR1 MGHRA, CDR2 YSYEKL. The trim removed 0 bases at V and 8 bases at J, leaving 7 bases unmatched. Written as DNA, the CDR3 is TGCGCCAGCAGCCAAGATGGGGACAGGGGGCGACGGGGCTACACCTTC. It translates to CASSQDGDRGRRGYTF.

This clone appeared once. V is TRBV5-4 and J is TRBJ1-3; D is possibly TRBD1 (5 bases). V was trimmed by 4 bases and J by 0 bases, leaving 11 bases between them. CDR1 SGHNT and CDR2 YYREEE come from the germline V gene (reference sequence). The CDR3 covers 15 residues. The CDR3 DNA reads TGTGCCAGCAGCGGGGGGGGGTTCTCTGGAAACACCATATATTTT. Encoded protein: CASSGGGFSGNTIYF.

The chain recombines TRBV5-1 with TRBJ2-2, with D possibly matching TRBD1 (6 bases). V lost 4 bases, J lost 1 base, and 14 bases lay in between. Germline loops: CDR1 SGHRS, CDR2 YFSETQ. This CDR3 comprises 16 residues. CDR3 in amino acids: CASSRRKGQNTGELFF. The DNA for the CDR3 is TGCGCCAGCAGCCGTAGAAAGGGACAGAACACCGGGGAGCTGTTTTTT.

The J gene is TRBJ1-1, the V gene TRBV11-2, with D perhaps matching TRBD1 (6 bases). The CDR3 extends over 14 amino acids. With 1 base removed from V and 9 bases from J, the gap between germline ends came to 15 bases. Germline V gene data show CDR1 as SGHAT and CDR2 as FQNNGV. The DNA of the CDR3 is TGTGCCAGCAGCTTAGTTCAGGGGTACCCTCAAGCTTTCTTT. This codes for CASSLVQGYPQAFF.

The chain links TRBV7-2 to TRBJ2-7; 7 bases agree with TRBD2. Germline V gives CDR1 SGHTA, CDR2 FQGNSA. CDR3 length equals 16 residues. Losses at the gene ends were 8 bases for V and 3 bases for J; bases not matched to a gene: 16. CDR3 in DNA: TGTGCCAGCGGGGGTGGCCCTGGGGGGGGTTTCTACGAGCAGTACTTC. Translated, it gives CASGGGPGGGFYEQYF.

The chain is built from TRBV2 and TRBJ2-3; the match to TRBD2 covers 9 bases. Germline assignment: CDR1 SNHLY and CDR2 FYNNEI. The CDR3 loop spans 14 amino acids. The V gene end was trimmed by 10 bases and the J gene end by 3 bases; junction bases not matched to a gene: 8. CDR3 in amino acids: CATQPGLATDTQYF. The CDR3 DNA reads as TGTGCCACTCAGCCGGGACTAGCAACAGATACGCAGTATTTT. Supplemented by reference TRBV2 and TRBJ2-3, the full variable domain reads EPEVTQTPSHQVTQMGQEVILRCVPISNHLYFYWYRQILGQKVEFLVSFYNNEISEKSEIFDDQFSVERPDGSNFTLKIRSTKLEDSAMYFCATQPGLATDTQYFGPGTRLTVL.

This rearrangement joins TRBV21-1 to TRBJ2-1; the table's D gene call, TRBD1, was not cross checked with the DNA. TRBV21-1 is labeled a pseudogene. The CDR3 covers 15 residues. CDR3 loop: CASSKQGRGANEQFF. CDR3 coding DNA: TGTGCCAGCAGCAAACAGGGGCGCGGAGCCAATGAGCAGTTCTTC.

V usage is TRBV27 and J usage is TRBJ2-7; 8 bases line up with TRBD2. Unmatched junction bases numbered 16, after V lost 2 bases and J lost 4 bases. This CDR3 is built from 18 residues. The germline gives CDR1 MNHEY, CDR2 SMNVEV (reference sequence). CDR3 protein: CASSLGGLGAGAVYEQYF. CDR3 sequence (DNA): TGTGCCAGCAGTTTAGGGGGGTTGGGAGCGGGGGCCGTATACGAGCAGTACTTC.

The rearrangement joins TRBV25-1 to TRBJ1-2; 7 bases map to TRBD1. Losses at the gene ends were 4 bases for V and 2 bases for J; bases not matched to a gene: 13. The CDR3 extends over 17 amino acids. The germline V gene encodes CDR1 MGHDK and CDR2 SYGVNS. This CDR3 is CASSGPRAGGVNYGYTF. The CDR3 region has the DNA TGTGCCAGCAGTGGCCCCCGAGCAGGGGGAGTCAACTATGGCTACACCTTC.

The chain recombines TRBV15 with TRBJ2-7; 7 positions agree with TRBD2. This CDR3 spans 15 amino acids. The V segment lost 4 bases and the J segment 4 bases; nucleotides outside the gene matches: 10. Germline CDR1 and CDR2: LNHNV and YYDKDF (reference sequence). DNA for the CDR3: TGTGCCACCAGCATGGGTGTCGGGGGGACGTACGAGCAGTACTTC. Residues: CATSMGVGGTYEQYF.

The V and J genes are TRBV23-1 and TRBJ2-1; the match to TRBD1 covers 8 bases. TRBV23-1 is an open reading frame, and its role is uncertain. The J segment lost 2 bases and the V segment lost 9 bases, leaving 12 bases of the junction unmatched. This CDR3 is 16 amino acids long. The CDR3 spells CARRVEDRVPYNEQFF. The CDR3 DNA reads as TGCGCCAGGAGGGTGGAGGACAGGGTACCCTACAATGAGCAGTTCTTC.

The chain carries TRBV5-6 and TRBJ2-5; 9 nucleotides match TRBD1. V was clipped by 3 bases and J by 2 bases; unmatched bases: 8. The CDR3 runs to 16 residues. Germline loops: CDR1 SGHDT, CDR2 YYEEEE. CDR3 sequence reads: CASSYYSGTGQETQYF. The CDR3 DNA reads TGTGCCAGCAGCTACTACTCCGGGACAGGGCAAGAGACCCAGTACTTC.

With regard to this clone: The junction differs from germline at one of its ends, possibly a read error. Other DNA sequences in this specimen translate into the identical CDR3. The genes are TRBV30 and TRBJ1-6, with a possible D match to TRBD1 (5 bases). The CDR3 is 14 residues long. Looked up from germline, CDR1 is GTSNPN and CDR2 is SVGIG (reference sequence). As DNA, the CDR3 is TGTGCCTGGAGTGGGCAGGGAGGCAATTCCCCCCTCCACTTT. Translated: CAWSGQGGNSPLHF. The full variable domain, rest sourced from reference TRBV30 and TRBJ1-6, is SQTIHQWPATLVQPVGSPLSLECTVEGTSNPNLYWYRQAAGRGLQLLFYSVGIGQISSEVPQNLSASRPQDRQFILSSKKLLLSDSGFYLCAWSGQGGNSPLHFGNGTRLTVT.

The rearrangement uses TRBV29-1 and TRBJ2-1; TRBD1 matches 9 bases. The CDR3 extends over 13 amino acids. Germline loops: CDR1 SQVTM, CDR2 ANQGSEA. The trim removed 6 bases at V and 5 bases at J, leaving 5 bases unmatched. In DNA form, the CDR3 reads TGCAGCGTGCGACGGGACAGGGACAATGAGCAGTTCTTC. It specifies CSVRRDRDNEQFF.

The chain employs TRBV14 and TRBJ2-5, with TRBD1 as a possible D gene (5 bases). Judging by the DNA end, TRBJ2-7 fits better; the J call may be wrong. The CDR3 runs 12 residues. The germline V gene encodes CDR1 SGHDN and CDR2 FVKESK. The CDR3 sequence: CASSRQGYEQYF. The CDR3 DNA follows: TGTGCCAGCAGCCGCCAGGGCTACGAGCAGTACTTC.

V is TRBV6-1 and J is TRBJ2-4, with 8 bases fitting TRBD1. This CDR3 contains 12 residues. The V and J ends lost 9 bases and 6 bases, in that order; junction bases with no gene match: 4. From germline, CDR1 is MNHNS and CDR2 SASEGT. The CDR3 sequence is CASRQGRNIQYF. The CDR3 nucleotides are TGTGCCAGTAGACAGGGGAGAAACATTCAGTACTTC.

The chain uses TRBV9 and TRBJ1-1, with D maybe TRBD1 (5 bases). From germline, CDR1 is SGDLS and CDR2 YYNGEE. The V and J ends lost 0 bases and 0 bases respectively, with 9 bases between them. CDR3 length: 15 residues. CDR3 coding DNA: TGTGCCAGCAGCGTAGGGCAGGGCTTGAACACTGAAGCTTTCTTT. The encoded protein is CASSVGQGLNTEAFF.

This chain links TRBV19 with TRBJ1-1; D perhaps matches TRBD1 (6 bases). CDR1 and CDR2 from the germline V gene are LNHDA and SQIVND (reference sequence). This CDR3 spans 15 amino acids. V lost 11 bases and J lost 0, with 19 bases in between. The CDR3 sequence is CAARPQGLMNTEAFF. The DNA for the CDR3 is TGTGCCGCCCGCCCACAGGGCCTCATGAACACTGAAGCTTTCTTT.

V usage is TRBV5-6 and J usage is TRBJ2-7; tentative D call: TRBD2 (5 bases). This CDR3 region has 14 residues. Trimming cost V 4 bases and J 2 bases, with 13 bases left between them. Germline-derived CDR1 and CDR2 are SGHDT and YYEEEE. CDR3 DNA: TGTGCCAGCAGCGCGATGACGGGAACCTACGAGCAGTACTTC. Encoded protein: CASSAMTGTYEQYF.

This clone was counted a single time. The chain is built from TRBV29-1 and TRBJ2-5, with 8 bases that match TRBD2. Germline assignment: CDR1 SQVTM and CDR2 ANQGSEA. V was pared by 7 bases and J by 5 bases, with 6 bases of the junction left unmatched. The CDR3 is made up of 12 amino acids. CDR3 sequence: CSGGLVEETQYF. The CDR3 coding sequence is TGCAGCGGGGGACTAGTTGAGGAGACCCAGTACTTC.

With respect to this clone: One junction end does not reproduce the germline sequence, and a read error may be involved. Other DNA sequences in the same sample also yield this CDR3. V gene TRBV7-9 combines with J gene TRBJ1-6, with TRBD1 identical over 9 bases. The CDR3 is 17 residues long. Germline V gives CDR1 SEHNR, CDR2 FQNEAQ (reference sequence). The CDR3 spells CASSLPPGQGNNSPLHF. The CDR3 region has the DNA TGTGCCAGCAGCCTTCCTCCGGGACAGGGAAATAATTCCCCCCTCCACTTT.

The rearrangement uses TRBV5-6 and TRBJ2-7; D is ambiguous. V shed 1 base and J shed 0 bases, with 11 bases lying between them. The CDR3 runs to 15 residues. Germline V CDR1 and CDR2: SGHDT, YYEEEE. CDR3 protein: CASSLYPHNSYEQYF. The CDR3 DNA reads as TGTGCCAGCAGCTTGTACCCACACAACTCCTACGAGCAGTACTTC.

Of note for this clone: Other nucleotide sequences in the sample specify the same CDR3. The chain recombines TRBV27 with TRBJ1-6; a possible D gene is TRBD1 (5 bases). The CDR3 extends over 19 amino acids. CDR1 is MNHEY and CDR2 is SMNVEV in the germline V gene (reference sequence). Trimming stripped 4 bases from V and 0 bases from J, with 19 bases between. The CDR3 is CASSSHYDSPSSYNSPLHF. The CDR3 bases are TGTGCCAGCAGTTCCCATTACGACAGTCCCAGCTCCTATAATTCACCCCTCCACTTT.

The chain is built from TRBV6-1 and TRBJ1-1, with TRBD1 matching 9 bases. The V and J ends lost 11 bases and 3 bases, in that order; junction bases with no gene match: 13. This CDR3 contains 15 residues. CDR1 and CDR2 from the germline V gene are MNHNS and SASEGT. DNA for the CDR3: TGTGCCTCTACCCTTCACAGGGGGCGCGACACTGAAGCTTTCTTT. Its translation: CASTLHRGRDTEAFF.